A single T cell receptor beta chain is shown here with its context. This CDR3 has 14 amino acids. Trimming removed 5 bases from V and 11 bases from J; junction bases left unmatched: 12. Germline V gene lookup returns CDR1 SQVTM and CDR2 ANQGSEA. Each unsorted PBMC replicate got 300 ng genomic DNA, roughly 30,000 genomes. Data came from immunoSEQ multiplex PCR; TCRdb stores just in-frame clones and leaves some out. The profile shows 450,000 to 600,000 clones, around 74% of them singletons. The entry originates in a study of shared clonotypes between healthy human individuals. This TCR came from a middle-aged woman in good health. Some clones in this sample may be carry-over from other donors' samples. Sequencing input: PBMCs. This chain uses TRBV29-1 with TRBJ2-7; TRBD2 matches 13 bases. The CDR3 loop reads CSVKGLAGNVIEYF. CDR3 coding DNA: TGCAGCGTTAAGGGACTAGCGGGAAATGTAATTGAGTACTTC.